This entry is about one T cell receptor beta chain. The record originates from a study of blood T cell repertoires in COVID-19. Overall study context: Both acute and convalescent COVID-19 samples were obtained from the United States, Italy and Spain. Nucleic acid was either cDNA or gDNA, and it came from T cells, B-cell-depleted T cells, or PBMCs.

This CDR3 is 14 amino acids long. The trim removed 2 bases at V and 10 bases at J, leaving 9 bases unmatched. CDR1 and CDR2 (germline): LGHDT, YNNKEL (reference sequence). Original processing notes: Reference gene primers were amplified, and this amplification served to estimate nucleated cell counts. Sequenced by immunoSEQ multiplex PCR; TCRdb stores in-frame clones only, minus some. The DNA gave D and trimming, while V, J and clone size come from that table. The data contain around 60,000 clones, 88% of them seen just once; the ten biggest clones take up about 3.2%. The sequencing input was peripheral blood. The TCR comes from a man over 45 with active COVID-19. The V and J genes are TRBV3-1 (or the pseudogene TRBV3-2) and TRBJ2-3; 7 nucleotides match TRBD2. This CDR3 is CASSQRDWAGAQYF. CDR3 coding DNA: TGTGCCAGCAGCCAAAGAGACTGGGCGGGAGCGCAGTATTTT.